The next 6 T cell receptor beta chains were all read from a single sample in a study of cytomegalovirus exposure and HLA in healthy donors. The PCR contained 60 Vbeta and 13 Jbeta primers. Libraries were prepared by immunoSEQ multiplex PCR; TCRdb keeps only in-frame clonotypes and omits some of them. The table lists some 180,000 clones, about 9.4% of them singletons, with 1% to 1.5% in the top ten. Sample: PBMCs. The receptor source for this set is a young woman in good health and CMV-seropositive.

This chain connects TRBV15 to TRBJ2-7; tentatively, D is TRBD2 (6 bases). The V end was cut by 3 bases, the J end by 5 bases, with 20 bases between. From germline, CDR1 is LNHNV and CDR2 YYDKDF (reference sequence). The CDR3 is 16 amino acids. The CDR3: CATSRGGASLTDEQYF. CDR3 nucleotides: TGTGCCACCAGCAGGGGGGGAGCCTCCCTAACCGACGAGCAGTACTTC.

V is TRBV2 and J is TRBJ1-2; perhaps TRBD1 as D (5 bases). V lost 8 bases to trimming and J lost 8 bases, with 18 bases between them. Germline-derived CDR1 and CDR2 are SNHLY and FYNNEI. The CDR3 spans 13 residues. CDR3 loop: CASPTLGGDGYTF. The CDR3 region has the DNA TGTGCCAGCCCTACCCTGGGAGGGGACGGCTACACCTTC.

This clone was seen more than once but under ten times. The chain uses TRBV6-5 and TRBJ1-1; 7 bases agree with TRBD1. V lost 6 bases to trimming and J lost 5 bases; unmatched junction nucleotides: 12. Germline loops: CDR1 MNHEY, CDR2 SVGAGI. This CDR3 spans 15 amino acids. The CDR3 DNA follows: TGTGCCAGCAGCCGTATGGTAGGGACAGATACTGAAGCTTTCTTT. Translated: CASSRMVGTDTEAFF.

This clone showed up just a few times. This chain connects TRBV23-1 to TRBJ1-5, with 7 bases matching TRBD1. TRBV23-1 is designated an ORF whose function remains uncertain. Trimming took 3 bases from V and 3 from J; bases not matched to a gene: 8. The CDR3 runs to 16 residues. CDR3 sequence: CASSQMRQGYNQPQHF. The CDR3 bases are TGCGCCAGCAGTCAGATGAGACAGGGATACAATCAGCCCCAGCATTTT.

The sample holds a few counts of this clone. The genes are TRBV15 and TRBJ2-5; maybe TRBD2 (5 bases). Deletions cut 1 base from V and 5 bases from J, with 5 bases between. Germline V gene sequence: CDR1 LNHNV, CDR2 YYDKDF (reference sequence). This CDR3 is built from 12 residues. The CDR3 reads CATSRGGETQYF. CDR3 nucleotides: TGTGCCACCAGCAGAGGAGGGGAGACCCAGTACTTC.

The chain links TRBV5-4 to TRBJ2-7; 8 bases fit TRBD2. The J segment lost 1 base and the V segment lost 2 bases, leaving 5 bases of the junction unmatched. Germline V gene sequence: CDR1 SGHNT, CDR2 YYREEE (reference sequence). The CDR3 is 15 residues long. The CDR3 DNA follows: TGTGCCAGCAGCTTAACCGGGACTAGTTCCTACGAGCAGTACTTC. It yields the protein CASSLTGTSSYEQYF.